This entry features one T cell receptor (beta chain) sequence. This specimen comes from a study of blood T cell repertoires in COVID-19. Study background: Collection of acute and convalescent COVID-19 samples took place in the United States, Italy and Spain. T cells, B-cell-depleted T cells, or PBMCs provided the cDNA or gDNA that served as material.

In the original workflow: Amplification from reference gene primers served as the basis for estimated nucleated cell counts. The method was immunoSEQ multiplex PCR; TCRdb's version includes in-frame clones alone and lacks a portion of them. Clonal size and the V and J genes are those of that table, whereas D and trimming came from the DNA. The sample has about 75,000 clones; approximately 88% are singletons. Germline assignment: CDR1 MNHEY and CDR2 SVGEGT. V was shortened by 2 bases and J by 2 bases, with 7 bases between the two germline ends. The CDR3 covers 14 residues. This chain links TRBV6-2 or TRBV6-3 with TRBJ1-5; D ambiguous. The receptor was isolated from a woman in her seventies with acute or convalescent COVID-19. Sequencing input: peripheral blood. The CDR3 DNA reads as TGTGCCAGCAGTTACGGGCAGGGCAATCAGCCCCAGCATTTT. Residues: CASSYGQGNQPQHF.